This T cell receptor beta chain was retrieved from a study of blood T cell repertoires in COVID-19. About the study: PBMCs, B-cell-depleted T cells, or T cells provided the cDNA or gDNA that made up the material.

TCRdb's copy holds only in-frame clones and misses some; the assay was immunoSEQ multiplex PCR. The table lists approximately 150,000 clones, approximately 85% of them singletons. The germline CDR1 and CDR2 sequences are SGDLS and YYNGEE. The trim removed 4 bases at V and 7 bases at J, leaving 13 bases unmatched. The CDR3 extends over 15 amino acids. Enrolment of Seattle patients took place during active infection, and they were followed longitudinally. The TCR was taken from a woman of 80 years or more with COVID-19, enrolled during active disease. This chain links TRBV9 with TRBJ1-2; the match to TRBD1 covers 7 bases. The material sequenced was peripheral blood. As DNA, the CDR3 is TGTGCCAGCAGCACATTCACAGGGGCGGTTGGTGGCTACACCTTC. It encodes CASSTFTGAVGGYTF. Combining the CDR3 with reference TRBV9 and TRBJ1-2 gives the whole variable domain DSGVTQTPKHLITATGQRVTLRCSPRSGDLSVYWYQQSLDQGLQFLIQYYNGEERAKGNILERFSAQQFPDLHSELNLSSLELGDSALYFCASSTFTGAVGGYTFGSGTRLTVV.